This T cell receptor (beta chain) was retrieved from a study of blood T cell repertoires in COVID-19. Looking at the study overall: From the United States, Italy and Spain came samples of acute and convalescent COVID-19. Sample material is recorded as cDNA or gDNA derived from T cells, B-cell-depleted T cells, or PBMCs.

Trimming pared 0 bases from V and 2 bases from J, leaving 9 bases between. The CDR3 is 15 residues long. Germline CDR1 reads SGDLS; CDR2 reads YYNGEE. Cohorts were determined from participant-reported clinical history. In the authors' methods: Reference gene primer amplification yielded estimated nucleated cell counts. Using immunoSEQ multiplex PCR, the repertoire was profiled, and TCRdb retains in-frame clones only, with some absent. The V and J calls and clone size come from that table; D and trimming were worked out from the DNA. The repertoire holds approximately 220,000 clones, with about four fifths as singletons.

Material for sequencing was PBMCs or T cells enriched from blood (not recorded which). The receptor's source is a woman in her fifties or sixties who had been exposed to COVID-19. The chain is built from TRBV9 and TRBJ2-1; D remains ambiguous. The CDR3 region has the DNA TGTGCCAGCAGCGTAGAGGCAGGCGCCTACAATGAGCAGTTCTTC. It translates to CASSVEAGAYNEQFF. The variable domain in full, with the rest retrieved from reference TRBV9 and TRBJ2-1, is DSGVTQTPKHLITATGQRVTLRCSPRSGDLSVYWYQQSLDQGLQFLIQYYNGEERAKGNILERFSAQQFPDLHSELNLSSLELGDSALYFCASSVEAGAYNEQFFGPGTRLTVL.